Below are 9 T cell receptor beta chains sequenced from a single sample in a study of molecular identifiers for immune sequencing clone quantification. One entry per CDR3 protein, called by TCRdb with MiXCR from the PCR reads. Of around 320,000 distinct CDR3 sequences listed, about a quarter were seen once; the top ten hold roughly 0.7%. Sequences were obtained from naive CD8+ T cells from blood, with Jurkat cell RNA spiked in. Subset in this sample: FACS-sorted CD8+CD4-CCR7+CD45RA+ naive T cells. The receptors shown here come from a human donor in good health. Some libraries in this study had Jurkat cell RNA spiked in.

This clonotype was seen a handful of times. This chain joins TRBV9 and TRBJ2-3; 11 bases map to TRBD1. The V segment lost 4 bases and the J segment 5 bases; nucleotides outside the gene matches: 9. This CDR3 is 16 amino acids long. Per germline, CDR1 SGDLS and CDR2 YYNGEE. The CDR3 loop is CASSTPGQGDQDTQYF. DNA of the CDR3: TGTGCCAGCAGCACACCGGGACAGGGGGATCAAGATACGCAGTATTTT.

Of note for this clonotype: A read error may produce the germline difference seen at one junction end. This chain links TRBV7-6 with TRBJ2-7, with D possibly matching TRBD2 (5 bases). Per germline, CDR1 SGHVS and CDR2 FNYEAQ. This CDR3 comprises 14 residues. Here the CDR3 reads CASSLFLSDYERYF. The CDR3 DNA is TGTGCCAGCAGCTTATTCCTGAGCGACTACGAGCGGTACTTC.

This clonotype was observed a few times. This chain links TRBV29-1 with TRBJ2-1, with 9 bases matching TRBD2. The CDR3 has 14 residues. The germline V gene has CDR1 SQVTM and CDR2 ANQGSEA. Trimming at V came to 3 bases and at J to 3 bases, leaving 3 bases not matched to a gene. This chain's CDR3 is CSVERGGVYNEQFF. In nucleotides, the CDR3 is TGCAGCGTTGAGCGGGGGGGCGTCTACAATGAGCAGTTCTTC.

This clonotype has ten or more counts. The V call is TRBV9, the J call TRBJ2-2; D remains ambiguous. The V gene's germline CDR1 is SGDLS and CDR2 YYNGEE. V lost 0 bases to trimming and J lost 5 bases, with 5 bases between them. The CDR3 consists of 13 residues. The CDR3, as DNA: TGTGCCAGCAGCGTAGATCAAACCGGGGAGCTGTTTTTT. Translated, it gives CASSVDQTGELFF.

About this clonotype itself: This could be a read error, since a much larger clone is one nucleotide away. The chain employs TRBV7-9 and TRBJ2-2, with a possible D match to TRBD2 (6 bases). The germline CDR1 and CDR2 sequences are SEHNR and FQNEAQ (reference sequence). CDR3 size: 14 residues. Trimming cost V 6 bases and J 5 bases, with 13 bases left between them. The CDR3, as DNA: TGTGCCAGCAGACCGGGACTCGAAACCGGGGAGCTGTTTTTT. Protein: CASRPGLETGELFF.

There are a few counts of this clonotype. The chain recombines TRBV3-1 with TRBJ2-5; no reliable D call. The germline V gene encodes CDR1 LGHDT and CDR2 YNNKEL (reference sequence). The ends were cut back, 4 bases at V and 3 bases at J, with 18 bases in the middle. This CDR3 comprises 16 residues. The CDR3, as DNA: TGTGCCAGCAGCCCCCCAAAGGTTGCGATTGAAGAGACCCAGTACTTC. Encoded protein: CASSPPKVAIEETQYF.

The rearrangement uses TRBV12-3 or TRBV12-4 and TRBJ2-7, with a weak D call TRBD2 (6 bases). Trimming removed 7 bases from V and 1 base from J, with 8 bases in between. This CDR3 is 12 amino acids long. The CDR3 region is CASMGGSYEQYF. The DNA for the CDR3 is TGTGCCAGCATGGGGGGTTCCTACGAGCAGTACTTC.

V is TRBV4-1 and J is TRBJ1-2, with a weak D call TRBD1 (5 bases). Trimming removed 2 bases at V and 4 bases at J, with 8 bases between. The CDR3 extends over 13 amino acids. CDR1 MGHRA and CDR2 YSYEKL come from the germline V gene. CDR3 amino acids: CASSQQGTYGYTF. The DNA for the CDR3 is TGCGCCAGCAGCCAACAGGGAACCTATGGCTACACCTTC.

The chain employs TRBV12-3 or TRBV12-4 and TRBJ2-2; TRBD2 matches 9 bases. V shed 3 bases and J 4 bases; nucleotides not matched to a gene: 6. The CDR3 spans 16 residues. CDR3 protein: CASSFIAGVSTGELFF. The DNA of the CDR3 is TGTGCCAGCAGTTTTATAGCGGGAGTGAGCACCGGGGAGCTGTTTTTT.